This entry lists 14 T cell receptor beta chains sequenced from one sample in a study of blood T cell repertoires in COVID-19. Using immunoSEQ multiplex PCR, the repertoire was profiled, and TCRdb retains in-frame clones only, with some absent. The sample records approximately 360,000 clones, 89% being singletons. The sequencing input was peripheral blood. These TCRs come from a man aged 40-55 years with acute or convalescent COVID-19.

The genes are TRBV10-3 and TRBJ1-1; D is undetermined. V shed 6 bases and J shed 3 bases, with 5 bases lying between them. The germline V gene encodes CDR1 ENHRY and CDR2 SYGVKD. The CDR3 totals 11 residues. DNA for the CDR3: TGTGCCATCAGACAAGACACTGAAGCTTTCTTT. Protein: CAIRQDTEAFF.

The chain has TRBV30 and TRBJ2-2; D may be TRBD2 (5 bases). The germline V gene has CDR1 GTSNPN and CDR2 SVGIG (reference sequence). Trimming pared 2 bases from V and 6 bases from J, leaving 10 bases between. This CDR3 region has 13 residues. In DNA form, the CDR3 reads TGTGCCTGGAGTTCGAGGCGGGCCGGGGAGCTGTTTTTT. Translation gives CAWSSRRAGELFF.

This clone was recorded only once. The chain is built from TRBV18 and TRBJ1-1, with D perhaps matching TRBD1 (5 bases). The V gene's germline CDR1 is KGHSH and CDR2 LQKENI. This CDR3 spans 16 amino acids. V lost 0 bases to trimming and J lost 0 bases, with 11 bases between them. In DNA form, the CDR3 reads TGTGCCAGCTCACCACCTATCGGCAGGGTGAACACTGAAGCTTTCTTT. Its translation: CASSPPIGRVNTEAFF.

The chain carries TRBV9 and TRBJ2-2; tentatively, D is TRBD2 (5 bases). This CDR3 contains 15 residues. CDR1 SGDLS and CDR2 YYNGEE come from the germline V gene. Trimming took 1 base from V and 4 from J, leaving 11 bases between them. The DNA for the CDR3 is TGTGCCAGCAGCGTAAGAGGGAGTGGCACCGGGGAGCTGTTTTTT. Amino acid sequence: CASSVRGSGTGELFF.

A single count supports this clone. The chain links TRBV12-3 or TRBV12-4 to TRBJ2-5; D gene unclear. Trimming pared 4 bases from V and 0 bases from J, leaving 6 bases between. This CDR3 contains 13 residues. CDR3 coding DNA: TGTGCCAGCAGTTCCCGGGACCAAGAGACCCAGTACTTC. This codes for CASSSRDQETQYF.

V is TRBV9 and J is TRBJ2-5, with 9 bases lining up with TRBD1. Germline-derived CDR1 and CDR2 are SGDLS and YYNGEE. CDR3 size: 17 residues. J was trimmed by 1 base and V by 4 bases; bases with no gene match: 11. The CDR3 DNA sequence: TGTGCCAGCAGCCCCCGATCCGAGACAGGGGGCCAAGAGACCCAGTACTTC. This translates into CASSPRSETGGQETQYF.

This clone has more than one count but fewer than ten. This chain uses TRBV7-8 with TRBJ1-5, with a tentative D call TRBD1 (6 bases). The ends were cut back, 1 base at V and 4 bases at J, with 14 bases in the middle. Germline values: CDR1 SGHVS, CDR2 FQNEAQ. There are 16 residues in the CDR3. The CDR3 DNA sequence: TGTGCCAGCAGCTTAGATCCCAGGGGAATAAATCAGCCCCAGCATTTT. This encodes CASSLDPRGINQPQHF.

This clone was recorded only once. The gene calls are TRBV2 and TRBJ1-1; 10 bases align to TRBD1. CDR3 size: 17 residues. The ends lost 2 bases at V and 1 base at J; junction bases unmatched: 7. Germline CDR1 and CDR2: SNHLY and FYNNEI. As DNA, the CDR3 is TGTGCCAGCAGTGAACGGGAGTGGGACAGGGGGAACACTGAAGCTTTCTTT. This translates into CASSEREWDRGNTEAFF.

The gene calls are TRBV7-2 and TRBJ2-5; 10 nucleotides agree with TRBD1. Germline CDR1 and CDR2: SGHTA and FQGNSA. The ends lost 3 bases at V and 2 bases at J; junction bases unmatched: 3. The CDR3 spans 15 residues. The DNA of the CDR3 is TGTGCCAGCAGCTTCCCGGGACAGGGGCAAGAGACCCAGTACTTC. Its protein is CASSFPGQGQETQYF.

The genes are TRBV6-1 and TRBJ1-3; D not certain. V gave up 3 bases and J gave up 2 bases, with 11 bases separating them. Germline V gene data show CDR1 as MNHNS and CDR2 as SASEGT. CDR3 length: 15 residues. CDR3 residues: CASSDANRAGNTIYF. The CDR3 nucleotides are TGTGCCAGCAGTGATGCTAACAGAGCTGGAAACACCATATATTTT.

In nucleotides, the CDR3 is TGTGCCAGCAGCTTGCGGGGGGGCAGCTCCTACGAGCAGTACTTC. This codes for CASSLRGGSSYEQYF. This chain links TRBV5-8 with TRBJ2-7; 8 bases are a match to TRBD2. The CDR3 contains 15 residues. Germline CDR1 is SGHTS and CDR2 is YDEGEE. The V and J ends lost 1 base and 0 bases, in that order; junction bases with no gene match: 3.

In this sample, this clone turned up once. The chain links TRBV2 to TRBJ2-1; D may be TRBD2 (6 bases). Trimming pared 5 bases from V and 7 bases from J, leaving 15 bases between. Germline V gives CDR1 SNHLY, CDR2 FYNNEI. The CDR3 totals 14 residues. The DNA of the CDR3 is TGTGCCAGCAGTTTAGGGCGGGAAGGGAATGAGCAGTTCTTC. Residues: CASSLGREGNEQFF.

This chain uses TRBV2 with TRBJ1-5; 7 nucleotides agree with TRBD1. This CDR3 has 15 amino acids. The V and J ends lost 7 bases and 0 bases, in that order; junction bases with no gene match: 6. Germline-derived CDR1 and CDR2 are SNHLY and FYNNEI. The CDR3 sequence is CASKEGGPSNQPQHF. CDR3 bases: TGTGCCAGCAAGGAAGGGGGCCCTAGCAATCAGCCCCAGCATTTT.

The V and J genes are TRBV12-3 or TRBV12-4 and TRBJ1-5; TRBD1 might be the D (5 bases). The CDR3 extends over 13 amino acids. V was trimmed by 4 bases and J by 5 bases, leaving 9 bases between them. CDR3 residues: CASSSDSYQPQHF. DNA of the CDR3: TGTGCCAGCAGTTCTGACAGCTATCAGCCCCAGCATTTT.